This T cell receptor beta chain was identified during a study of blood T cell repertoires in COVID-19. Study-wide context: Researchers got acute and convalescent COVID-19 samples from the United States, Italy and Spain.

With 10 bases clipped from V and 0 bases from J, the junction kept 12 bases outside the gene matches. This CDR3 has 15 residues. Germline CDR1 and CDR2: MDHEN and SYDVKM. Original processing methods: Amplification with reference gene primers provided the estimates of nucleated cell counts. The assay was immunoSEQ multiplex PCR, and TCRdb's table has in-frame clones only and misses some. V and J calls and clone size come straight from that table; D and trimming were deduced from the DNA. The sample shows about 400,000 clones, around 86% of them seen only once. Sequenced material: peripheral blood. The source is a human donor in a cohort sampled during active COVID-19. The rearrangement uses TRBV28 and TRBJ2-7; 7 bases are a match to TRBD1. As DNA, the CDR3 is TGTGCCACTACGACAGTAAGGGGGCTCTCCTACGAGCAGTACTTC. It translates to CATTTVRGLSYEQYF.